Listed below are T cell receptor beta chains from one sample, sequenced in a study of spatial heterogeneity in lung cancer. TCRdb analysed the 5' RACE reads with MiXCR anew, one entry per CDR3 protein. This sample has about 92,000 distinct CDR3 sequences, with 10% to 15% found just once. The sequencing here drew on PBMCs, taken at surgery. The receptor source for this set is a male donor with early-stage non-small cell lung cancer. Both conserved end residues are part of each CDR3. The D gene is left open where the match is weak. Clone size, where shown, is once, few, many, or a class for clones that have expanded.

v_gene,d_gene,abundance,j_gene,CDR3nt,CDR3aa
TRBV28,TRBD2,-,TRBJ2-3,TGTGCCAGCAGGAGACTAGCGGGCTCGTCAGATACGCAGTATTTT,CASRRLAGSSDTQYF
TRBV2,-,many,TRBJ2-5,TGTGCCAGCAGAGGGGCCATCCAAGAGACCCAGTACTTC,CASRGAIQETQYF
TRBV5-1,TRBD1,-,TRBJ1-1,TGCGCCAGCAGCATTCAGACAGGGGGCCAAGCTGAAGCTTTCTTT,CASSIQTGGQAEAFF
TRBV5-1,-,many,TRBJ1-1,TGCGCCAGCAGCTTGATGGGGCAGAACACTGAAGCTTTCTTT,CASSLMGQNTEAFF
TRBV20-1,-,-,TRBJ1-5,TGCAGTGCTAGTGAGGTCCGGGACCTGGCGCCCCAGCATTTT,CSASEVRDLAPQHF
TRBV19,-,few,TRBJ2-2,TGTGCCAGTAGGCCAAGGAGGGACACCGGGGAGCTGTTTTTT,CASRPRRDTGELFF
TRBV18,TRBD2,many,TRBJ2-1,TGTGCCAGCTCACCGTACCCCGGACTAGCGGGTCCTGGGGGCGATGAGCAGTTCTTC,CASSPYPGLAGPGGDEQFF
TRBV13,-,-,TRBJ2-2,TGTGCCAGCAGCTTAGGTACCGGCGGGGAGCTGTTTTTT,CASSLGTGGELFF
TRBV4-1,-,once,TRBJ2-5,TGCGCCAGCAGCCAAGATAGCCGCTTGGCAGAGACCCAGTACTTC,CASSQDSRLAETQYF
TRBV7-9,TRBD2,-,TRBJ2-5,TGTGCCAGCAGCTTAGTAGGACTAGCGGAAGAGACCCAGTACTTC,CASSLVGLAEETQYF
TRBV4-2,-,many,TRBJ2-1,TGTGCCAGCACCAAAGAGGGCTTCGACTACTACAATGAGCAGTTCTTC,CASTKEGFDYYNEQFF